The 22 T cell receptor beta chains reported below all come from one sample, sequenced in a study of blood T cell repertoires in COVID-19 (dated by TCRdb to 2020 to 2021). Receptors were amplified or captured by the immunoSEQ multiplex PCR assay. Sourced from immuneACCESS, this table was stored by TCRdb with only in-frame sequences that have V and J called. A share of the clones is absent; for the studies checked, an unresolved V gene accounts for under half, and the remainder has no known explanation. Present in this sample are fewer than 250,000 clones, over 80% of which were seen just once. The top ten hold around 6.5% of the sample. The specimen was PBMCs or T cells enriched from blood (not recorded which). These receptors were taken from a middle-aged woman who had recovered from COVID-19.

The V gene is TRBV4-1, the J gene TRBJ1-1; D gene unclear. Trimming took off 1 base at V and 8 bases at J, with 17 bases between the two ends. CDR3 length: 15 residues. Per the germline V gene, CDR1 is MGHRA and CDR2 is YSYEKL. The CDR3 DNA follows: TGCGCCAGCAGCCAAGTAGTTGGTGGCGTGCGGGAAGCTTTCTTT. Protein product: CASSQVVGGVREAFF.

The CDR3 DNA is TGTGCCAGCAGCTTAGGGGGACAGGGGGCTCCCCACCGTACTAATGAAAAACTGTTTTTT. It codes for CASSLGGQGAPHRTNEKLFF. The V call is TRBV7-6, the J call TRBJ1-4, with 12 bases lining up with TRBD1. Trimming removed 1 base from V and 2 bases from J; junction bases left unmatched: 11. The CDR3 consists of 20 residues. Germline CDR1 reads SGHVS; CDR2 reads FNYEAQ. Using reference TRBV7-6 and TRBJ1-4 for the parts outside the CDR3, the full variable domain is GAGVSQSPRYKVTKRGQDVALRCDPISGHVSLYWYRQALGQGPEFLTYFNYEAQQDKSGLPNDRFSAERPEGSISTLTIQRTEQRDSAMYRCASSLGGQGAPHRTNEKLFFGSGTQLSVL.

V gene TRBV19 combines with J gene TRBJ2-1; the match to TRBD2 covers 12 bases. The J segment lost 4 bases and the V segment lost 3 bases, leaving 4 bases of the junction unmatched. The CDR3 loop spans 16 amino acids. The germline gives CDR1 LNHDA, CDR2 SQIVND (reference sequence). This chain's CDR3 is CASSITSGRSYNEQFF. CDR3 sequence (DNA): TGTGCCAGTAGTATTACTAGCGGGAGGTCTTACAATGAGCAGTTCTTC.

The chain combines TRBV9 with TRBJ1-3; D possibly corresponds to TRBD1 (6 bases). The V gene lost 4 bases and the J gene lost 3 bases, with 11 bases spanning the gap. There are 14 residues in the CDR3. Germline CDR1 SGDLS, CDR2 YYNGEE. The CDR3 protein is CASSPRTDGNTIYF. The CDR3, as DNA: TGTGCCAGCAGCCCCCGGACAGATGGAAACACCATATATTTT. Based on the CDR3 plus reference TRBV9 and TRBJ1-3, the full variable domain is DSGVTQTPKHLITATGQRVTLRCSPRSGDLSVYWYQQSLDQGLQFLIQYYNGEERAKGNILERFSAQQFPDLHSELNLSSLELGDSALYFCASSPRTDGNTIYFGEGSWLTVV.

The genes are TRBV20-1 and TRBJ2-1; the D is unclear. Trimming left V 6 bases short and J 7 bases short, with 7 bases between. This CDR3 comprises 10 residues. The V gene's germline CDR1 is DFQATT and CDR2 SNEGSKA (reference sequence). This chain's CDR3 is CSASVNEQFF. The CDR3, as DNA: TGCAGTGCATCAGTGAATGAGCAGTTCTTC.

The chain has TRBV19 and TRBJ1-2; no clear D gene. The CDR3 runs 12 residues. The V and J ends lost 5 bases and 5 bases respectively, with 9 bases between them. Germline V gene sequence: CDR1 LNHDA, CDR2 SQIVND (reference sequence). For the CDR3, the DNA is TGTGCCAGTAGTCCTCGGGGTTATGGCTACACCTTC. It yields the protein CASSPRGYGYTF.

This chain joins TRBV19 and TRBJ2-1; 7 positions match TRBD2. V lost 3 bases to trimming and J lost 0 bases; unmatched junction nucleotides: 8. Germline CDR1 LNHDA, CDR2 SQIVND (reference sequence). The CDR3 runs to 17 residues. The chain's CDR3 is CASSIRAGVSSYNEQFF. The CDR3 DNA follows: TGTGCCAGTAGTATTAGGGCGGGGGTCAGCTCCTACAATGAGCAGTTCTTC.

This chain links TRBV6-1 with TRBJ1-4, with TRBD1 as a possible D gene (5 bases). The CDR3 contains 16 residues. Trimming took off 1 base at V and 5 bases at J, with 14 bases between the two ends. The germline V gene encodes CDR1 MNHNS and CDR2 SASEGT. The CDR3 loop reads CASSEVWGRSNEKLFF. The CDR3 region has the DNA TGTGCCAGCAGTGAAGTCTGGGGCCGGTCAAATGAAAAACTGTTTTTT.

V usage is TRBV3-1 (or the pseudogene TRBV3-2) and J usage is TRBJ2-7; 8 bases are shared with TRBD2. The CDR3 covers 13 residues. Unmatched junction bases numbered 9, after V lost 5 bases and J lost 9 bases. Germline CDR1 reads LGHDT; CDR2 reads YNNKEL (reference sequence). The chain's CDR3 is CASSSGREGGQYF. Here the CDR3 DNA reads TGTGCCAGCAGCTCTGGACGGGAGGGCGGGCAGTACTTC.

V and J are TRBV19 and TRBJ1-6, with 9 positions matching TRBD1. V shed 6 bases, J shed 10 bases, and the junction held 7 bases outside the gene matches. CDR1 and CDR2 (germline): LNHDA, SQIVND (reference sequence). The CDR3 runs 14 residues. CDR3 DNA: TGTGCCAGTAGCACAGGGGGCGGCACGTCACCCCTCCACTTT. This translates into CASSTGGGTSPLHF.

The chain uses TRBV18 and TRBJ2-7; 7 bases match TRBD2. V shed 2 bases and J 7 bases; nucleotides not matched to a gene: 11. Germline CDR1 KGHSH, CDR2 LQKENI. The CDR3 loop spans 15 amino acids. CDR3 in DNA: TGTGCCAGCTCACCAGGCCCCGGGGGGTTACTTGAGCAGTACTTC. It encodes CASSPGPGGLLEQYF.

The chain joins TRBV5-3 to TRBJ2-7; D possibly corresponds to TRBD2 (5 bases). TRBV5-3 is placed among ORFs of uncertain function. The CDR3 extends over 19 amino acids. V was clipped by 0 bases and J by 2 bases, with 24 bases between them. This chain's CDR3 is CARSLGRALRGLRAYEQYV. CDR3 nucleotide sequence: TGTGCCAGAAGCTTGGGGCGCGCTCTACGAGGGTTGAGGGCCTACGAGCAGTACGTC.

The chain is built from TRBV3-1 (or the pseudogene TRBV3-2) and TRBJ2-1; possibly TRBD1 for D (6 bases). Between the trimmed V and J ends, which lost 4 bases and 7 bases, there was a span of 14 bases. Germline values: CDR1 LGHDT, CDR2 YNNKEL (reference sequence). This CDR3 comprises 14 residues. The CDR3 DNA is TGTGCCAGCAGCCTTGAAGACAGGACGAATGAGCAGTTCTTC. Its protein is CASSLEDRTNEQFF.

CDR3 bases: TGTGCCACCAGCAGAGGCCTCACCACGGGTGAGCAGTTCTTC. Protein sequence: CATSRGLTTGEQFF. The genes are TRBV15 and TRBJ2-1; D unclear. The CDR3 runs to 14 residues. V lost 1 base and J 9 bases, leaving 13 bases between the germline ends. Germline V gene sequence: CDR1 LNHNV, CDR2 YYDKDF (reference sequence). The full variable domain, rest sourced from reference TRBV15 and TRBJ2-1, is DAMVIQNPRYQVTQFGKPVTLSCSQTLNHNVMYWYQQKSSQAPKLLFHYYDKDFNNEADTPDNFQSRRPNTSFCFLDIRSPGLGDTAMYLCATSRGLTTGEQFFGPGTRLTVL.

In the case of this clone: At one end, the junction sequence differs from germline, possibly due to a read error. V and J are TRBV6-6 and TRBJ2-2, with 8 bases that match TRBD2. This CDR3 has 13 residues. CDR1 is MNHNY and CDR2 is SVGAGI in the germline V gene (reference sequence). CDR3 loop: CANGGAKTGELFF. The CDR3 DNA is TGTGCCAACGGGGGGGCGAAGACCGGGGAGCTGTTTTTT.

The rearrangement links TRBV28 to TRBJ2-7, with D uncertain. The germline V and J ends were trimmed by 7 bases and 2 bases, with 12 bases remaining between them. Germline assignment: CDR1 MDHEN and CDR2 SYDVKM. The CDR3 runs to 13 residues. The CDR3 is CASMNFDTYEQYV. The DNA for the CDR3 is TGTGCCAGCATGAACTTCGACACCTACGAGCAGTACGTC.

This clone occurred once. This chain uses TRBV11-2 with TRBJ1-5, with a weak D call TRBD1 (6 bases). Trimming shortened V by 0 bases and J by 2 bases, and 11 bases separated the two germline ends. The CDR3 runs 16 residues. CDR1 is SGHAT and CDR2 is FQNNGV in the germline V gene. The CDR3 here is CASSLDGQRGNQPQHF. In DNA form, the CDR3 reads TGTGCCAGCAGCTTAGATGGACAGAGGGGCAATCAGCCCCAGCATTTT.

The V and J genes are TRBV4-1 and TRBJ2-5; 12 bases align to TRBD1. Germline-derived CDR1 and CDR2 are MGHRA and YSYEKL. V trimming: 6 bases; J trimming: 2 bases; junction bases outside the gene matches: 4. The CDR3 runs to 15 residues. CDR3 in amino acids: CASRPGQGAQETQYF. The CDR3 nucleotides are TGCGCCAGCAGGCCGGGACAGGGGGCACAAGAGACCCAGTACTTC.

The V call is TRBV10-1, the J call TRBJ2-3, with unresolved D. Germline V gene sequence: CDR1 WNHNN, CDR2 SYGVQD (reference sequence). The CDR3 length is 14 residues. Trimming took 3 bases from V and 7 from J, leaving 14 bases between them. CDR3 nucleotides: TGCGCCAGCAGTGACGGTTCAAACTCGAATACGCAGTATTTT. This encodes CASSDGSNSNTQYF.

The count of this clone is one. Here the CDR3 reads CASSLQGNYGNTIYF. The CDR3 nucleotides read TGTGCCAGCAGCTTGCAAGGAAACTATGGAAACACCATATATTTT. The chain employs TRBV5-6 and TRBJ1-3; no definite D call. The ends were cut back, 1 base at V and 3 bases at J, with 11 bases in the middle. The CDR3 contains 15 residues. Per germline, CDR1 SGHDT and CDR2 YYEEEE.

This clone was seen only once. The V and J genes are TRBV6-1 and TRBJ2-5, with D perhaps TRBD1 (5 bases). CDR3 length equals 16 residues. V lost 2 bases and J 5 bases, leaving 18 bases between the germline ends. The germline V gene has CDR1 MNHNS and CDR2 SASEGT. The CDR3 sequence is CASSERARGQWETQYF. The CDR3 nucleotides read TGTGCCAGCAGTGAAAGGGCTAGGGGCCAGTGGGAGACCCAGTACTTC.

This chain connects TRBV7-9 to TRBJ1-1, with 12 bases that match TRBD1. From germline, CDR1 is SEHNR and CDR2 FQNEAQ (reference sequence). The CDR3 contains 16 residues. With 4 bases clipped from V and 4 bases from J, the junction kept 7 bases outside the gene matches. The CDR3, as DNA: TGTGCCAGCAGCTCATCCGGGACAGGGGGCCGCACTGAAGCTTTCTTT. Its translation is CASSSSGTGGRTEAFF.